This T cell receptor beta chain derives from a study of blood T cell repertoires in COVID-19. The wider study: The samples span acute and convalescent COVID-19 from the United States, Italy and Spain. In each case, the material was cDNA or gDNA derived from T cells, B-cell-depleted T cells, or PBMCs.

Trimming stripped 2 bases from V and 8 bases from J, with 21 bases between. CDR3 size: 17 residues. Germline values: CDR1 SGHAT, CDR2 FQNNGV. Comments on this clone: A much larger clone lies a single base off, so this may be a read error. This CDR3 is also generated by other DNA sequences in the sample.

Original processing notes: Amplifying reference gene primers gave estimates of nucleated cell counts. TCRdb keeps only in-frame clones here, not all; method: immunoSEQ multiplex PCR. V and J calls and clone size are as listed in that table; D and trimming were resolved from the DNA. The sample lists just under 90,000 clones; 60% to 80% were seen once. This chain joins TRBV11-2 and TRBJ2-2, with D possibly TRBD2 on 6 matching bases. Input material: peripheral blood. This clonotype originated in an elderly woman with acute or convalescent COVID-19. CDR3: CASSLNIGTGGGGELFF. CDR3 sequence (DNA): TGTGCCAGCAGCTTAAATATTGGAACAGGCGGAGGGGGGGAGCTGTTTTTT.